The 6 T cell receptor beta chains in this list originate from one sample, sequenced in a study of CXCR3 chemokines and chemotherapy response in bladder cancer. TCRdb called the PCR reads again in MiXCR, with one record for every CDR3 protein. The sample lists about 8,100 distinct CDR3 sequences, over 9.5% seen once, with around 16% in the top ten. Collection of the sample occurred from a patient whose treatment included neoadjuvant chemotherapy. The receptor set was obtained from a human donor with bladder cancer that responded to neoadjuvant chemotherapy.

About this clonotype itself: A far larger clone is only one base removed, so a read error is likely. The chain joins TRBV24-1 to TRBJ2-5, with TRBD1 matching over 11 bases. The CDR3 consists of 13 residues. V gave up 11 bases and J gave up 11 bases; unmatched junction bases: 12. Germline assignment: CDR1 KGHDR and CDR2 SFDVKD. The CDR3 region is CANGTGGCNEQYF. CDR3 DNA: TGTGCCAACGGGACAGGGGGGTGCAATGAGCAGTACTTC.

This rearrangement joins TRBV20-1 to TRBJ2-1; TRBD2 matches 8 bases. In germline, CDR1 is DFQATT, CDR2 SNEGSKA (reference sequence). The CDR3 contains 17 residues. V dropped 1 base and J dropped 8; count of bases not matched to a gene: 16. This CDR3 reads CSARGPAHSGGLYEQFF. The DNA for the CDR3 is TGCAGTGCTAGAGGTCCCGCACACTCGGGGGGGCTGTATGAGCAGTTCTTC.

This clonotype occurred many times. The rearrangement joins TRBV6-5 to TRBJ2-6; no firm D call. The CDR3 has 14 residues. The germline gives CDR1 MNHEY, CDR2 SVGAGI. V was shortened by 4 bases and J by 0 bases, with 4 bases between the two germline ends. The chain's CDR3 is CASSSHSGANVLTF. CDR3 sequence (DNA): TGTGCCAGCAGTTCTCACTCTGGGGCCAACGTCCTGACTTTC.

This clonotype was counted ten times or more. The chain employs TRBV19 and TRBJ2-5; TRBD2 is a possible D gene (5 bases). V lost 3 bases to trimming and J lost 2 bases, with 13 bases between them. CDR3 length equals 15 residues. Germline CDR1 reads LNHDA; CDR2 reads SQIVND (reference sequence). The CDR3 bases are TGTGCCAGTAGTATTTGGACTGACCCTCAAGAGACCCAGTACTTC. It is translated as CASSIWTDPQETQYF.

By sample share, this clonotype is medium-sized. The gene calls are TRBV6-5 and TRBJ1-1; TRBD1 aligns across 8 bases. V trimming: 7 bases; J trimming: 7 bases; junction bases outside the gene matches: 8. Germline CDR1 MNHEY, CDR2 SVGAGI. The CDR3 covers 13 residues. The CDR3 DNA reads TGTGCCAGCATCACCGGGACAGGACTTGAAGCTTTCTTT. Translated, it gives CASITGTGLEAFF.

This clonotype was seen ten or more times. V and J are TRBV15 and TRBJ1-5, with D possibly being TRBD1 (6 bases). The germline V gene encodes CDR1 LNHNV and CDR2 YYDKDF (reference sequence). The CDR3 contains 16 residues. The V end lost 5 bases, the J end lost 0 bases, and 14 bases lay between the germline ends. The CDR3: CATSPQGQHSNQPQHF. CDR3 DNA: TGTGCCACCAGCCCACAAGGACAGCATAGCAATCAGCCCCAGCATTTT.